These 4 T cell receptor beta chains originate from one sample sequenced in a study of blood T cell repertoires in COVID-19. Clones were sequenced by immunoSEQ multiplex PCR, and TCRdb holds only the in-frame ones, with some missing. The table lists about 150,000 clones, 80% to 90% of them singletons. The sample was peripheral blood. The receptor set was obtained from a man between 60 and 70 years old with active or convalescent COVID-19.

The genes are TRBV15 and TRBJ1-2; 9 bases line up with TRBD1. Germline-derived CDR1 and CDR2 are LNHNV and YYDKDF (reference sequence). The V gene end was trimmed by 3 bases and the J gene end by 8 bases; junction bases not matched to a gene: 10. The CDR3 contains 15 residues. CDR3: CATSRGPGTGSGYTF. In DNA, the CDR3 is TGTGCCACCAGCAGGGGACCCGGGACAGGGAGCGGCTACACCTTC.

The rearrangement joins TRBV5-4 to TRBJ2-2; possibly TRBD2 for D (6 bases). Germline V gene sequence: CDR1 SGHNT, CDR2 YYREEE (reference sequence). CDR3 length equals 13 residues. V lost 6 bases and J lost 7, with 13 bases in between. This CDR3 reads CASNPAGGGELFF. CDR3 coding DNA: TGTGCCAGCAACCCCGCCGGGGGCGGGGAGCTGTTTTTT.

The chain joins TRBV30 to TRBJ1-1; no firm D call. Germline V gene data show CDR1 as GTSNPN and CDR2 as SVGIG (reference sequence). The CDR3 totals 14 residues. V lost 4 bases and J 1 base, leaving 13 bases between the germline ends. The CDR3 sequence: CAWMSGTANTEAFF. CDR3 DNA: TGTGCCTGGATGTCTGGAACAGCGAACACTGAAGCTTTCTTT.

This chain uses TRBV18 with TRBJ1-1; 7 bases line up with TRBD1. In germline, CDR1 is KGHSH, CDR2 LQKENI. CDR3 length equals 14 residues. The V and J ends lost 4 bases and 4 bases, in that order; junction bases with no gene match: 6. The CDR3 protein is CASSLQGRSTEAFF. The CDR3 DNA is TGTGCCAGCTCACTACAGGGGCGCAGCACTGAAGCTTTCTTT.